Below are 27 T cell receptor beta chains sequenced from a single sample in a study of blood T cell repertoires in COVID-19. Data came from immunoSEQ multiplex PCR; TCRdb stores just in-frame clones and leaves some out. The sample yields 150,000 to 200,000 clones, around nine tenths seen once. Sequenced input: peripheral blood. Receptors originate from a man aged 18 to 30 with active or convalescent COVID-19.

CDR3 sequence (DNA): TGCAGCGTTCTCCAAGACAACGTTGGGACAGATACGCAGTATTTT. This codes for CSVLQDNVGTDTQYF. The chain is built from TRBV29-1 and TRBJ2-3; no clear D gene. The CDR3 has 15 residues. The V gene's germline CDR1 is SQVTM and CDR2 ANQGSEA. The ends were cut back, 5 bases at V and 3 bases at J, with 18 bases in the middle.

V gene TRBV6-1 combines with J gene TRBJ1-1, with TRBD1 matching over 7 bases. Germline V gene lookup returns CDR1 MNHNS and CDR2 SASEGT. The V gene end was trimmed by 2 bases and the J gene end by 0 bases; junction bases not matched to a gene: 6. The CDR3 is 16 amino acids. The CDR3 DNA reads TGTGCCAGCAGTGAATGGGAGACAGGGATGAACACTGAAGCTTTCTTT. Its translation: CASSEWETGMNTEAFF.

The chain recombines TRBV27 with TRBJ1-2; 9 bases are shared with TRBD1. The CDR3 runs 15 residues. Germline V lookup: CDR1 MNHEY, CDR2 SMNVEV (reference sequence). The J segment lost 2 bases and the V segment lost 2 bases, leaving 3 bases of the junction unmatched. CDR3 in DNA: TGTGCCAGCAGTTTAAAGGGACAGGGAAACTATGGCTACACCTTC. Translated: CASSLKGQGNYGYTF.

The chain combines TRBV9 with TRBJ2-7; the D gene is possibly TRBD1 (6 bases). The germline V gene encodes CDR1 SGDLS and CDR2 YYNGEE. This CDR3 comprises 14 residues. Trimming shortened V by 4 bases and J by 4 bases, and 15 bases separated the two germline ends. CDR3 sequence reads: CASSLNRDPYEQYF. CDR3 coding DNA: TGTGCCAGCAGCTTGAACAGGGACCCGTACGAGCAGTACTTC.

Here the CDR3 DNA reads TGCGGGGGGGGAGGTCCAAATTCACCCCTCCACTTT. As protein: CGGGGPNSPLHF. The chain employs TRBV29-1 and TRBJ1-6; maybe TRBD1 (5 bases). The CDR3 has 12 amino acids. Germline loops: CDR1 SQVTM, CDR2 ANQGSEA.

The CDR3 bases are TGTGCCAGCTCACCGGACAGGCCGCCCTACGAGCAGTACTTC. Amino acids: CASSPDRPPYEQYF. The genes are TRBV18 and TRBJ2-7; TRBD1 matches at 7 bases. This CDR3 has 14 residues. V shed 3 bases and J 2 bases; nucleotides not matched to a gene: 4. The germline V gene encodes CDR1 KGHSH and CDR2 LQKENI.

The chain uses TRBV5-4 and TRBJ2-3; D call uncertain. CDR1 SGHNT and CDR2 YYREEE come from the germline V gene (reference sequence). The CDR3 loop spans 12 amino acids. V was cut by 1 base and J by 4 bases, with 4 bases left in between. CDR3 region: CASSLPSDTQYF. CDR3 coding DNA: TGTGCCAGCAGCTTGCCGTCAGATACGCAGTATTTT.

This chain links TRBV9 with TRBJ2-7; 10 bases fit TRBD2. The CDR3 is 16 residues long. Germline V CDR1 and CDR2: SGDLS, YYNGEE. The junction had 7 bases not matched to a gene; V was cut back by 2 bases and J by 2 bases. The CDR3 loop is CASSVSALAGTYEQYF. The CDR3 bases are TGTGCCAGCAGCGTGTCGGCACTAGCGGGAACCTACGAGCAGTACTTC.

This clone was seen more than once but under ten times. The gene calls are TRBV11-3 and TRBJ1-6, with a possible D match to TRBD1 (5 bases). The V gene lost 6 bases and the J gene lost 6 bases, with 12 bases spanning the gap. CDR3 size: 14 residues. The V gene's germline CDR1 is SGHNT and CDR2 YENEEA. Here the CDR3 DNA reads TGTGCCAGCAGTCTGACAGCGGGTAATTCACCCCTCCACTTT. This codes for CASSLTAGNSPLHF.

CDR3 coding DNA: TGTGCCAGCAGTTACGCGCCAACCCTAGCGGGGCCTAGCACAGATACGCAGTATTTT. Protein: CASSYAPTLAGPSTDTQYF. The chain links TRBV6-2 or TRBV6-3 to TRBJ2-3; 9 bases map to TRBD2. The CDR3 totals 19 residues. Per germline, CDR1 MNHEY and CDR2 SVGEGT. Germline trimming cut 2 bases from V and 0 bases from J; bases unmatched to any gene: 12.

This sequence joins TRBV5-4 and TRBJ1-2; 10 bases are a match to TRBD1. V lost 4 bases to trimming and J lost 0 bases; unmatched junction nucleotides: 3. This CDR3 region has 15 residues. The germline CDR1 and CDR2 sequences are SGHNT and YYREEE (reference sequence). The CDR3 nucleotides read TGTGCCAGCAGCGTGGGACAGGGGCCTAACTATGGCTACACCTTC. This translates into CASSVGQGPNYGYTF. The whole variable domain, remainder taken from reference TRBV5-4 and TRBJ1-2, is ETGVTQSPTHLIKTRGQQVTLRCSSQSGHNTVSWYQQALGQGPQFIFQYYREEENGRGNFPPRFSGLQFPNYSSELNVNALELDDSALYLCASSVGQGPNYGYTFGSGTRLTVV.

The V and J genes are TRBV7-6 and TRBJ2-5; 7 bases are shared with TRBD1. The germline CDR1 and CDR2 sequences are SGHVS and FNYEAQ. The CDR3 consists of 14 residues. Trimming cost V 1 base and J 5 bases; bases outside gene matches: 4. CDR3 sequence (DNA): TGTGCCAGCAGCTTAGAGGGGGCTCAGGAGACCCAGTACTTC. Residues: CASSLEGAQETQYF.

The rearrangement links TRBV19 to TRBJ2-1, with 10 bases aligning to TRBD1. The V gene end was trimmed by 3 bases and the J gene end by 15 bases; junction bases not matched to a gene: 14. The CDR3 runs 15 residues. CDR1 and CDR2 from the germline V gene are LNHDA and SQIVND (reference sequence). The DNA for the CDR3 is TGTGCCAGTAGTATTTTGGGACAGGGGATGTTTGTAGTGTTCTTC. Translating gives CASSILGQGMFVVFF.

The rearrangement links TRBV18 to TRBJ2-3; 9 bases agree with TRBD2. The CDR3 loop spans 18 amino acids. Unmatched junction bases numbered 11, after V lost 4 bases and J lost 0 bases. Germline V gives CDR1 KGHSH, CDR2 LQKENI. CDR3 in amino acids: CASSLQRGASGSTDTQYF. CDR3 sequence (DNA): TGTGCCAGCTCACTCCAGCGGGGGGCCTCCGGAAGCACAGATACGCAGTATTTT.

This chain uses TRBV7-2 with TRBJ1-4; the D gene is possibly TRBD1 (5 bases). This CDR3 is 14 amino acids long. The germline V gene encodes CDR1 SGHTA and CDR2 FQGNSA. The ends were cut back, 5 bases at V and 6 bases at J, with 13 bases in the middle. CDR3 amino acids: CASSPGRSDEKLFF. In DNA, the CDR3 is TGTGCCAGCAGCCCAGGGCGTTCGGATGAAAAACTGTTTTTT.

The rearrangement joins TRBV19 to TRBJ1-5; D uncertain. V was cut by 6 bases and J by 0 bases, with 12 bases left in between. CDR3 size: 15 residues. CDR1 and CDR2 from the germline V gene are LNHDA and SQIVND (reference sequence). CDR3 DNA sequence: TGTGCCAGTAGCCCGTCGCGGGATAGCAATCAGCCCCAGCATTTT. It is translated as CASSPSRDSNQPQHF.

This clone was observed a few times. CDR3: CASSLGSASGRLRPNEQFF. The CDR3 bases are TGTGCCAGCAGCTTAGGCTCGGCTAGCGGGAGATTACGTCCGAATGAGCAGTTCTTC. The chain uses TRBV7-2 and TRBJ2-1, with 10 bases lining up with TRBD2. The V gene's germline CDR1 is SGHTA and CDR2 FQGNSA. The CDR3 spans 19 residues. V was pared by 1 base and J by 7 bases, with 16 bases of the junction left unmatched.

The chain uses TRBV27 and TRBJ1-3; 7 bases line up with TRBD1. The germline V gene has CDR1 MNHEY and CDR2 SMNVEV (reference sequence). Germline trimming cut 5 bases from V and 6 bases from J; bases unmatched to any gene: 4. The CDR3 is 13 residues long. The CDR3 spells CASSPGTANTIYF. CDR3 sequence (DNA): TGTGCCAGCAGTCCCGGGACAGCAAACACCATATATTTT.

The chain employs TRBV24-1 and TRBJ2-5; TRBD1 matches at 7 bases. Germline lookup yields CDR1 KGHDR and CDR2 SFDVKD. The CDR3 has 14 residues. Losses at the gene ends were 6 bases for V and 1 base for J; bases not matched to a gene: 4. CDR3 residues: CATSRRQGQETQYF. CDR3 DNA sequence: TGTGCCACCAGTAGAAGACAGGGCCAAGAGACCCAGTACTTC.

The chain links TRBV24-1 to TRBJ2-1; a weak D match, TRBD2 (5 bases). V was pared by 9 bases and J by 6 bases, with 17 bases between. This CDR3 has 14 amino acids. Germline CDR1 and CDR2: KGHDR and SFDVKD. Here the CDR3 DNA reads TGTGCCACCCGCACAGCGGAAGGGCTCAATGAGCAGTTCTTC. This translates into CATRTAEGLNEQFF.

This clone was observed a single time. The CDR3 DNA reads TGTGCCAGGGAGGACAGGACAGATACGCAGTATTTT. This sequence encodes CAREDRTDTQYF. The rearrangement joins TRBV2 to TRBJ2-3, with TRBD1 matching over 7 bases. The CDR3 extends over 12 amino acids. Germline CDR1 is SNHLY and CDR2 is FYNNEI. After removal of 9 bases from V and 3 bases from J, the junction contained 3 bases not matched to a gene.

This rearrangement joins TRBV4-2 to TRBJ2-2; D might be TRBD2 (6 bases). CDR1 is LGHNA and CDR2 is YNFKEQ in the germline V gene. The CDR3 extends over 13 amino acids. With 1 base removed from V and 9 bases from J, the gap between germline ends came to 9 bases. The CDR3 nucleotides are TGTGCCAGCAGCCAAGGACTAGGAAGGGAGCTGTTTTTT. Protein product: CASSQGLGRELFF.

The V gene is TRBV29-1, the J gene TRBJ1-1, with D unresolved. This CDR3 is 12 amino acids long. Trimming took 6 bases from V and 0 from J, leaving 8 bases between them. The germline CDR1 and CDR2 sequences are SQVTM and ANQGSEA. The CDR3 spells CSVSRMNTEAFF. In nucleotides, the CDR3 is TGCAGCGTGTCCAGGATGAACACTGAAGCTTTCTTT.

Turning to this clone: The same CDR3 is also encoded by other DNA sequences in this sample. The V call is TRBV3-1 (or the pseudogene TRBV3-2), the J call TRBJ1-5; TRBD1 might be the D (5 bases). The germline V gene has CDR1 LGHDT and CDR2 YNNKEL (reference sequence). V was clipped by 0 bases and J by 7 bases, with 10 bases between them. This CDR3 is 14 amino acids long. CDR3 amino acids: CASSQEGGRQPQHF. The CDR3 nucleotides are TGTGCCAGCAGCCAAGAGGGGGGGAGGCAGCCCCAGCATTTT.

The genes are TRBV9 and TRBJ1-4, with TRBD1 as a possible D gene (5 bases). The CDR3 consists of 15 residues. Germline V gene lookup returns CDR1 SGDLS and CDR2 YYNGEE. V gave up 0 bases and J gave up 7 bases, with 13 bases separating them. The CDR3 DNA reads as TGTGCCAGCAGCGTAGGACTGACCGGGGGTGAAAAACTGTTTTTT. Its protein product is CASSVGLTGGEKLFF.

This clone turned up a few times. This chain uses TRBV6-1 with TRBJ2-5, with D tentatively TRBD1 (6 bases). The CDR3 totals 15 residues. Trimming took off 2 bases at V and 1 base at J, with 11 bases between the two ends. CDR1 is MNHNS and CDR2 is SASEGT in the germline V gene. CDR3 residues: CASSELRGIQETQYF. The CDR3 DNA follows: TGTGCCAGCAGTGAATTAAGGGGGATCCAAGAGACCCAGTACTTC.

The J gene is TRBJ2-5, the V gene TRBV30; TRBD2 matches 11 bases. This CDR3 region has 15 residues. The germline V gene has CDR1 GTSNPN and CDR2 SVGIG (reference sequence). J was trimmed by 5 bases and V by 5 bases; bases with no gene match: 10. CDR3 bases: TGTGCCTGGGGGTATAGCGGGAGGGCCGGGGAGACCCAGTACTTC. Translation gives CAWGYSGRAGETQYF.